The next 30 T cell receptor beta chains were all read from a single sample in a study of shared clonotypes between healthy human individuals. This table comes from immunoSEQ multiplex PCR, and its TCRdb copy is limited to in-frame clones, with some not included. The profile covers under 2.5 million clones, with less than 95% appearing a single time and 0.37% taken by the ten largest. Sequenced sample: naive CD4+ T cells from PBMCs. Specified subset: CD45RA+ positively selected. All receptors derive from a man in his late teens or twenties in good health. Some clones in this sample may be carry-over from other donors' samples.

The chain links TRBV5-1 to TRBJ2-6; 7 bases agree with TRBD2. Germline loops: CDR1 SGHRS, CDR2 YFSETQ. V was pared by 2 bases and J by 4 bases, with 6 bases of the junction left unmatched. The CDR3 length is 16 residues. CDR3 nucleotide sequence: TGCGCCAGCAGCTTAAGCGGGGTATCGGGGGCCAACGTCCTGACTTTC. Amino acid sequence: CASSLSGVSGANVLTF. Using reference TRBV5-1 and TRBJ2-6 for the parts outside the CDR3, the full variable domain is KAGVTQTPRYLIKTRGQQVTLSCSPISGHRSVSWYQQTPGQGLQFLFEYFSETQRNKGNFPGRFSGRQFSNSRSEMNVSTLELGDSALYLCASSLSGVSGANVLTFGAGSRLTVL.

J is TRBJ2-1 and V is TRBV28, with 7 bases that match TRBD2. Germline-derived CDR1 and CDR2 are MDHEN and SYDVKM. The junction had 1 base not matched to a gene; V was cut back by 2 bases and J by 0 bases. The CDR3 length is 15 residues. The CDR3 region has the DNA TGTGCCAGCAGTTTAAGGACTAGCTCCTACAATGAGCAGTTCTTC. Encoded protein: CASSLRTSSYNEQFF.

This chain's CDR3 is CASSRWQSELFF. The CDR3 nucleotides are TGTGCCAGCAGTCGCTGGCAATCGGAACTGTTTTTT. V gene TRBV5-5 combines with J gene TRBJ1-4; D not certain. Germline-derived CDR1 and CDR2 are SGHKS and YYEKEE (reference sequence). CDR3 length equals 12 residues. Trimming took off 5 bases at V and 12 bases at J, with 14 bases between the two ends.

This clone was observed a few times. The sample contains more than one DNA sequence encoding this CDR3. This chain uses TRBV28 with TRBJ1-5; 11 nucleotides align to TRBD1. Trimming removed 6 bases from V and 5 bases from J; junction bases left unmatched: 0. Germline V lookup: CDR1 MDHEN, CDR2 SYDVKM. CDR3 length: 13 residues. CDR3 sequence: CASRGQGDQPQHF. As DNA, the CDR3 is TGTGCCAGCAGGGGACAGGGGGATCAGCCCCAGCATTTT. Filled out from reference TRBV28 and TRBJ1-5, the complete variable domain reads DVKVTQSSRYLVKRTGEKVFLECVQDMDHENMFWYRQDPGLGLRLIYFSYDVKMKEKGDIPEGYSVSREKKERFSLILESASTNQTSMYLCASRGQGDQPQHFGDGTRLSIL.

The chain is built from TRBV19 and TRBJ2-1; possible D gene TRBD2, 5 bases. CDR1 and CDR2 from the germline V gene are LNHDA and SQIVND (reference sequence). The CDR3 is made up of 15 amino acids. V lost 6 bases and J lost 5, with 17 bases in between. CDR3 in DNA: TGTGCCAGTAGGGGAGTTAGTAGTATTGACAATGAGCAGTTCTTC. Encoded protein: CASRGVSSIDNEQFF.

The rearrangement joins TRBV9 to TRBJ1-2; D remains unclear. Trimming removed 0 bases from V and 4 bases from J, with 4 bases in between. The CDR3 has 12 residues. CDR1 and CDR2 (germline): SGDLS, YYNGEE. CDR3 sequence: CASSVGPYGYTF. CDR3 nucleotide sequence: TGTGCCAGCAGCGTAGGGCCCTATGGCTACACCTTC.

The table lists this clone with a count of one. The chain recombines TRBV12-5 with TRBJ1-5; D is ambiguous. Germline loops: CDR1 LGHNT, CDR2 FRNRAP. This CDR3 is built from 12 residues. The V end lost 7 bases, the J end lost 3 bases, and 7 bases lay between the germline ends. The CDR3 sequence: CASAGNNQPQHF. The CDR3 coding sequence is TGTGCTAGTGCCGGGAACAATCAGCCCCAGCATTTT.

The rearrangement joins TRBV2 to TRBJ1-5; 9 bases line up with TRBD1. Trimming cost V 7 bases and J 7 bases; bases outside gene matches: 11. The germline V gene has CDR1 SNHLY and CDR2 FYNNEI. The CDR3 runs to 15 residues. The CDR3 nucleotides are TGTGCCAGCATCCCGGGACAGGGTACAGGCCAGCCCCAGCATTTT. The encoded protein is CASIPGQGTGQPQHF.

The rearrangement joins TRBV19 to TRBJ1-5; a possible D gene is TRBD1 (6 bases). Trimming left V 6 bases short and J 0 bases short, with 18 bases between. Germline V gives CDR1 LNHDA, CDR2 SQIVND (reference sequence). This CDR3 spans 17 amino acids. The CDR3 here is CASSSQPGQYSNQPQHF. The DNA for the CDR3 is TGTGCCAGTAGCTCTCAACCGGGACAATATAGCAATCAGCCCCAGCATTTT.

CDR3 protein: CASSTQTLLLVEQYF. The CDR3 DNA sequence: TGTGCCAGCAGTACCCAGACCCTGCTGTTGGTCGAGCAGTACTTC. V is TRBV28 and J is TRBJ2-7; D is ambiguous. With 5 bases removed from V and 6 bases from J, the gap between germline ends came to 20 bases. Germline-derived CDR1 and CDR2 are MDHEN and SYDVKM. CDR3 size: 15 residues. Variable domain in full (rest from reference TRBV28 and TRBJ2-7): DVKVTQSSRYLVKRTGEKVFLECVQDMDHENMFWYRQDPGLGLRLIYFSYDVKMKEKGDIPEGYSVSREKKERFSLILESASTNQTSMYLCASSTQTLLLVEQYFGPGTRLTVT.

V usage is TRBV28 and J usage is TRBJ1-2; no definite D call. CDR1 and CDR2 (germline): MDHEN, SYDVKM. V was cut by 3 bases and J by 4 bases, with 9 bases left in between. This CDR3 is 13 amino acids long. CDR3: CASSFSHVYGYTF. The CDR3 region has the DNA TGTGCCAGCAGTTTCAGCCACGTCTATGGCTACACCTTC.

The V gene is TRBV11-2, the J gene TRBJ1-2; D is ambiguous. Germline V lookup: CDR1 SGHAT, CDR2 FQNNGV. The CDR3 runs to 12 residues. V lost 5 bases to trimming and J lost 4 bases, with 8 bases between them. CDR3 nucleotide sequence: TGTGCCAGCAGCCAAGAGACCTATGGCTACACCTTC. It specifies CASSQETYGYTF.

The rearrangement uses TRBV6-5 and TRBJ2-5; maybe TRBD2 (5 bases). CDR3 size: 15 residues. V lost 0 bases to trimming and J lost 5 bases, with 13 bases between them. CDR1 and CDR2 (germline): MNHEY, SVGAGI. The CDR3 reads CASSYSSDFYETQYF. CDR3 DNA sequence: TGTGCCAGCAGTTACTCGTCGGACTTCTATGAGACCCAGTACTTC.

CDR3 coding DNA: TGCGCCAGCTCTGCTCAGTGGGCAGATACGCAGTATTTT. As protein: CASSAQWADTQYF. J is TRBJ2-3 and V is TRBV10-1, with D unclear. CDR3 length equals 13 residues. V dropped 8 bases and J dropped 4 bases, with 13 bases sitting between them. The germline V gene encodes CDR1 WNHNN and CDR2 SYGVQD (reference sequence).

This chain links TRBV7-8 with TRBJ1-3; 7 bases match TRBD1. V dropped 1 base and J dropped 0; count of bases not matched to a gene: 3. The CDR3 has 16 amino acids. Germline V lookup: CDR1 SGHVS, CDR2 FQNEAQ. The CDR3 protein is CASSLGRGDSGNTIYF. CDR3 DNA sequence: TGTGCCAGCAGCTTAGGCAGGGGGGACTCTGGAAACACCATATATTTT.

The rearrangement links TRBV28 to TRBJ2-7; D gene uncertain. Germline V gene data show CDR1 as MDHEN and CDR2 as SYDVKM. V gave up 5 bases and J gave up 0 bases, with 17 bases separating them. The CDR3 has 16 amino acids. The CDR3 here is CASSLSLWFRSYEQYF. CDR3 nucleotide sequence: TGTGCCAGCAGTCTATCCCTCTGGTTCCGCTCCTACGAGCAGTACTTC. The full variable domain, in which reference TRBV28 and TRBJ2-7 provide the parts outside the CDR3, is DVKVTQSSRYLVKRTGEKVFLECVQDMDHENMFWYRQDPGLGLRLIYFSYDVKMKEKGDIPEGYSVSREKKERFSLILESASTNQTSMYLCASSLSLWFRSYEQYFGPGTRLTVT.

V gene TRBV10-3 combines with J gene TRBJ2-7, with 7 nucleotides matching TRBD2. J lost 5 bases, V lost 10 bases, and 11 bases had no gene match. Germline V lookup: CDR1 ENHRY, CDR2 SYGVKD. The CDR3 loop spans 13 amino acids. The CDR3 DNA reads as TGTGCCACGCAGCGGGACGGTGGTAACGAGCAGTACTTC. Protein: CATQRDGGNEQYF.

The rearrangement links TRBV7-9 to TRBJ1-1; a weak D match, TRBD1 (5 bases). Germline values: CDR1 SEHNR, CDR2 FQNEAQ (reference sequence). This CDR3 spans 17 amino acids. Trimming cost V 1 base and J 4 bases, with 19 bases left between them. CDR3 sequence: CASSLGPGRGMSTEAFF. Here the CDR3 DNA reads TGTGCCAGCAGCTTAGGCCCGGGTCGGGGGATGAGCACTGAAGCTTTCTTT.

The chain employs TRBV27 and TRBJ1-1; a possible D gene is TRBD1 (5 bases). V was shortened by 5 bases and J by 4 bases, with 11 bases between the two germline ends. This CDR3 region has 13 residues. The germline V gene encodes CDR1 MNHEY and CDR2 SMNVEV (reference sequence). CDR3 amino acids: CASSPWGGTEAFF. In DNA, the CDR3 is TGTGCCAGCAGTCCATGGGGGGGCACTGAAGCTTTCTTT.

The DNA of the CDR3 is TGTGCCAGCAGTTTATTGCGGGAGGGCCCAGATACGCAGTATTTT. Its protein product is CASSLLREGPDTQYF. This chain joins TRBV27 and TRBJ2-3; 9 positions agree with TRBD2. The CDR3 totals 15 residues. Germline V lookup: CDR1 MNHEY, CDR2 SMNVEV (reference sequence). The trim removed 1 base at V and 4 bases at J, leaving 3 bases unmatched.

The J gene is TRBJ1-1, the V gene TRBV29-1; a weak D match, TRBD1 (6 bases). CDR3 length: 13 amino acids. Looked up from germline, CDR1 is SQVTM and CDR2 is ANQGSEA. Trimming removed 5 bases from V and 8 bases from J, with 18 bases in between. CDR3 in DNA: TGCAGCGTTTCGTTAGGGGGTAATTCGGAAGCTTTCTTT. It yields the protein CSVSLGGNSEAFF.

A word on this clone: Other DNA sequences in the same sample also yield this CDR3. V and J are TRBV5-4 and TRBJ2-1, with 16 nucleotides matching TRBD2. The CDR3 is 16 amino acids. Germline loops: CDR1 SGHNT, CDR2 YYREEE (reference sequence). V was clipped by 3 bases and J by 7 bases; unmatched bases: 4. The CDR3 is CASSSGLAGGVNEQFF. CDR3 in DNA: TGTGCCAGCAGCTCGGGACTAGCGGGAGGGGTTAATGAGCAGTTCTTC.

Concerning this clone: Other DNA sequences within the sample encode an identical CDR3. The V gene is TRBV30, the J gene TRBJ1-5; possible D gene TRBD1, 6 bases. The CDR3 runs 14 residues. V lost 3 bases, J lost 2 bases, and 11 bases lay in between. Germline CDR1 is GTSNPN and CDR2 is SVGIG (reference sequence). CDR3 sequence (DNA): TGTGCCTGGAGCGAGGGGGTGGGCAATCAGCCCCAGCATTTT. It is translated as CAWSEGVGNQPQHF.

The V gene is TRBV19, the J gene TRBJ1-2, with D unclear. With 6 bases removed from V and 3 bases from J, the gap between germline ends came to 11 bases. The CDR3 has 13 amino acids. Germline V lookup: CDR1 LNHDA, CDR2 SQIVND (reference sequence). In DNA form, the CDR3 reads TGTGCCAGTAGCGTCAGTAAGGACTATGGCTACACCTTC. Translating gives CASSVSKDYGYTF.

This clone appeared once. The V call is TRBV29-1, the J call TRBJ2-5; D is unclear. TRBJ2-7 explains the end of the DNA better; the J call may be wrong. The CDR3 runs 14 residues. In germline, CDR1 is SQVTM, CDR2 ANQGSEA. The CDR3 nucleotides read TGCAGCGTTGTTGGCGGAAGTCTTGTCGACGAGCAGTACTTC. This encodes CSVVGGSLVDEQYF.

The chain combines TRBV2 with TRBJ2-5; D is uncertain. Germline CDR1 reads SNHLY; CDR2 reads FYNNEI. The CDR3 is 14 amino acids. Trimming took off 4 bases at V and 5 bases at J, with 14 bases between the two ends. CDR3 in amino acids: CASSAGMHPETQYF. The CDR3 DNA reads as TGTGCCAGCAGTGCCGGAATGCACCCCGAGACCCAGTACTTC.

CDR3 nucleotides: TGTGCCAGCAGTGGGCCCGACAGAAGCTCCTACGAGCAGTACTTC. Its protein is CASSGPDRSSYEQYF. The chain recombines TRBV2 with TRBJ2-7; tentative D call: TRBD1 (5 bases). The CDR3 contains 15 residues. Germline assignment: CDR1 SNHLY and CDR2 FYNNEI. The V gene lost 4 bases and the J gene lost 0 bases, with 13 bases spanning the gap.

The chain uses TRBV28 and TRBJ2-7; D is uncertain. V was clipped by 4 bases and J by 6 bases, with 7 bases between them. The CDR3 spans 11 residues. Germline CDR1 MDHEN, CDR2 SYDVKM. CDR3 nucleotide sequence: TGTGCCAGCAGTTACAGCCTCGAGCAGTACTTC. This sequence encodes CASSYSLEQYF.

This clone was seen only once. The chain combines TRBV7-9 with TRBJ1-1; the D is unclear. Germline V lookup: CDR1 SEHNR, CDR2 FQNEAQ (reference sequence). V lost 2 bases and J 4 bases, leaving 8 bases between the germline ends. The CDR3 contains 13 residues. In DNA form, the CDR3 reads TGTGCCAGCAGCTTACGGTCGGGCACTGAAGCTTTCTTT. Translating gives CASSLRSGTEAFF.

The CDR3 DNA sequence: TGTGCCAGCAGCTGGGGGACCAACAAGAACACAGATACGCAGTATTTT. It specifies CASSWGTNKNTDTQYF. The chain joins TRBV11-2 to TRBJ2-3; D may match TRBD1 or TRBD2 (5 bases each). CDR3 length: 16 residues. Germline V gene lookup returns CDR1 SGHAT and CDR2 FQNNGV. The V end lost 4 bases, the J end lost 2 bases, and 16 bases lay between the germline ends.